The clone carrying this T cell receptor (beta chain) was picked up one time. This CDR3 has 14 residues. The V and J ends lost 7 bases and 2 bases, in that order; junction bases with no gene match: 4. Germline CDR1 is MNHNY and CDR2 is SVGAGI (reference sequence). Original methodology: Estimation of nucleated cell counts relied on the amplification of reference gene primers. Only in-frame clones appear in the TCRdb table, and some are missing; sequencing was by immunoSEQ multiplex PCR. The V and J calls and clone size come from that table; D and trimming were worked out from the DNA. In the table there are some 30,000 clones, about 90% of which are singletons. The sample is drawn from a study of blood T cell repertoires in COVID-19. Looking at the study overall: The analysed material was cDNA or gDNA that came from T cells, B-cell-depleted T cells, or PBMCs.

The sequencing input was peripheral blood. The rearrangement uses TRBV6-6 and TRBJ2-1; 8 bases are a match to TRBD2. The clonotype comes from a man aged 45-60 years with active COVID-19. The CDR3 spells CASIPGLAYNEQFF. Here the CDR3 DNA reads TGTGCCAGCATCCCGGGACTAGCCTACAATGAGCAGTTCTTC.